What follows is one TCR beta chain and its context. As yet, its antigen is unknown. V was trimmed by 5 bases and J by 4 bases, leaving 9 bases between them. The CDR3 loop spans 13 amino acids. Germline assignment: CDR1 LNHNV and CDR2 YYDKDF (reference sequence). Here immunoSEQ multiplex PCR was the method, and the copy in TCRdb shows in-frame clones only, minus some. The sample has 50,000 to 70,000 clones, roughly three quarters seen once. This entry is derived from a study of a mutant IDH1 vaccine in newly diagnosed glioma. Study-wide background: The sex distribution of treated patients was about 62% male and around 40% female, with a mean age of roughly 40 years. Prior therapy was radiotherapy, temozolomide, or both; most received both.

Documented time point: week 23, last vaccination. A single vaccine dose contained 300 ug of mutant IDH1 20-mer peptide, and topical imiquimod was used with it. This TCR came from a woman aged 40 to 50 with glioma. Some clones in this sample may be carry-over from other donors' samples. The rearrangement uses TRBV15 and TRBJ2-1; D is perhaps TRBD1 (5 bases). Sequencing was performed on PBMCs, taken from a glioma patient whose treatment included an IDH1 peptide vaccine. The chain's CDR3 is CATSLRQYNEQFF. CDR3 DNA: TGTGCCACCAGCTTACGACAGTACAATGAGCAGTTCTTC.